This paragraph covers one TCR beta chain sequence. The antigen remains unidentified. TCRdb's table, derived via immunoSEQ multiplex PCR, lists solely in-frame clones and lacks some. The sample lists 140,000 to 150,000 clones, less than 90% seen once, with 3.5% to 5% in the top ten. Documented time point: baseline pretreatment blood. Indicated treatment: 15 Gy SBRT to primary tumor, nephrectomy 4 weeks later. Blood was sampled at baseline, 2 weeks and 4 weeks after SBRT. This renal cell carcinoma was of the clear cell type. The sample originates from a study of radiation and T cells in renal cell carcinoma. Notes on the study in general: Without pretreatment biopsies, baseline tumor clonotype presence was undetermined. From baseline, blood top tumor clonotypes peaked at 2 weeks post-radiation.

The CDR3 has 15 residues. CDR1 and CDR2 (germline): LGHNA, YSLEER. V lost 3 bases, J lost 8 bases, and 16 bases lay in between. The clonotype originates from an older woman with renal cell carcinoma. This specimen was blood, taken from a patient whose treatment included radiotherapy and nephrectomy. The chain has TRBV4-3 and TRBJ1-4; D perhaps matches TRBD1 (6 bases). The CDR3 here is CASSQKGGVGEKLFF. In DNA form, the CDR3 reads TGCGCCAGCAGCCAGAAAGGGGGGGTTGGAGAAAAACTGTTTTTT.